The entry that follows covers one TCR beta chain sequence. Its specificity is unknown. Sequencing was performed with immunoSEQ multiplex PCR; in TCRdb, only in-frame clones are kept and a portion is missing. Seen here are 55,000 to 70,000 clones, 86% observed once, and the top ten hold more than 2.5%. This sample is drawn from a study of OX40 agonist ivuxolimab in advanced cancers. Study details: The dose-escalation cohort had hepatocellular carcinoma, melanoma, renal cell or head and neck cancer. Males comprised roughly four fifths of the group, whose mean age was approximately 60 years (range about 20 to 79).

Findings and caveats of the study: Low normalized T-cell clonal expansion was additionally recorded for some nonresponders.

The CDR3 runs to 15 residues. V lost 0 bases, J lost 6 bases, and 12 bases lay in between. The germline CDR1 and CDR2 sequences are LNHDA and SQIVND (reference sequence). The sequence derives from an adult with an advanced solid tumor such as melanoma, head and neck, liver or kidney cancer. The chain couples TRBV19 to TRBJ1-5; possible D gene TRBD1, 6 bases. The sample in question was CD4+ or CD8+ T cells sorted from blood, obtained in a trial of the OX40 agonist ivuxolimab. Written as DNA, the CDR3 is TGTGCCAGTAGTATAGAAGCGGGGGGGGCTCAGCCCCAGCATTTT. Its translation is CASSIEAGGAQPQHF.